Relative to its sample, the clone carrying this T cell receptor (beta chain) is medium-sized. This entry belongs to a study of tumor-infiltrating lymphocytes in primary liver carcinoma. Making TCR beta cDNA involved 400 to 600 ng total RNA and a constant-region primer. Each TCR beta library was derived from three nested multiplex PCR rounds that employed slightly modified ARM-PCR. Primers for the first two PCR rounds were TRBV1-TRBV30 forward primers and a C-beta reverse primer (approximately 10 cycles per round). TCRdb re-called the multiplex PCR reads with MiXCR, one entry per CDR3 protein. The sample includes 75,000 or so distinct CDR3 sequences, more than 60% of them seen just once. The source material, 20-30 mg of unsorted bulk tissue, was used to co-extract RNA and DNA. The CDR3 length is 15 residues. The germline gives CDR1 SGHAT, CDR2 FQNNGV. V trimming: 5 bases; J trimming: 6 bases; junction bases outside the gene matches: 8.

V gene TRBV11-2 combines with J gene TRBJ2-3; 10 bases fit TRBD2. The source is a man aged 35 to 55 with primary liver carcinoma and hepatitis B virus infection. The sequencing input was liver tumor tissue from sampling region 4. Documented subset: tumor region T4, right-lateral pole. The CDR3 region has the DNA TGTGCCAGCAGCCCCGGGACTAGCGCTGGGGATACGCAGTATTTT. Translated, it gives CASSPGTSAGDTQYF.